This T cell receptor beta chain was sequenced during a study of OX40 agonist ivuxolimab in advanced cancers. Study-wide results and caveats: People who partly responded at 0.1-3.0 mg/kg had some of the least clonal expansion seen.

Concerning this clone: Its antigen is as yet unknown.

The CDR3 has 22 amino acids. Per the germline V gene, CDR1 is MGHRA and CDR2 is YSYEKL. Trimming removed 0 bases from V and 0 bases from J; junction bases left unmatched: 15. Measured with immunoSEQ multiplex PCR; TCRdb has only the in-frame clones, and not every one. The table shows some 14,000 clones, with over 75% occurring only once. Sequenced here: CD4+ or CD8+ T cells sorted from blood, sampled in a trial of the OX40 agonist ivuxolimab. The TCR sequence derives from an adult with an advanced solid tumor such as melanoma, head and neck, liver or kidney cancer. The chain joins TRBV4-1 to TRBJ2-6, with TRBD1 identical over 9 bases. DNA of the CDR3: TGCGCCAGCAGCCAAGATGCCCCCCGCCGACAGGGGGTCAGCTCTGGGGCCAACGTCCTGACTTTC. It encodes CASSQDAPRRQGVSSGANVLTF.